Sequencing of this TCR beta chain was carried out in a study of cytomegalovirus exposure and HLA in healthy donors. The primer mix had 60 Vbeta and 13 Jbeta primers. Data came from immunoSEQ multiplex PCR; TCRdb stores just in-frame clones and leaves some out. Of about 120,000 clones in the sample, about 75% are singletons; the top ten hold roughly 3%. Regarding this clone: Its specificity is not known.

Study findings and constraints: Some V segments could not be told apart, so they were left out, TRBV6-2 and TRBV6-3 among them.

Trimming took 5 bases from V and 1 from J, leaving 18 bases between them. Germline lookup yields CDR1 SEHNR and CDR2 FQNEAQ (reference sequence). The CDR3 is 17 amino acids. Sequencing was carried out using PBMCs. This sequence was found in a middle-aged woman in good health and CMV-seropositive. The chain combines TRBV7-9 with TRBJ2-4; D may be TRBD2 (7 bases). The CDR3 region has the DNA TGTGCCAGCAGCCCGGCGGGGGAGGGGGTCGCCAAAAACATTCAGTACTTC. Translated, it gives CASSPAGEGVAKNIQYF. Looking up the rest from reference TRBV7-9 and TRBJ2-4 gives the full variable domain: DTGVSQNPRHKITKRGQNVTFRCDPISEHNRLYWYRQTLGQGPEFLTYFQNEAQLEKSRLLSDRFSAERPKGSFSTLEIQRTEQGDSAMYLCASSPAGEGVAKNIQYFGAGTRLSVL.